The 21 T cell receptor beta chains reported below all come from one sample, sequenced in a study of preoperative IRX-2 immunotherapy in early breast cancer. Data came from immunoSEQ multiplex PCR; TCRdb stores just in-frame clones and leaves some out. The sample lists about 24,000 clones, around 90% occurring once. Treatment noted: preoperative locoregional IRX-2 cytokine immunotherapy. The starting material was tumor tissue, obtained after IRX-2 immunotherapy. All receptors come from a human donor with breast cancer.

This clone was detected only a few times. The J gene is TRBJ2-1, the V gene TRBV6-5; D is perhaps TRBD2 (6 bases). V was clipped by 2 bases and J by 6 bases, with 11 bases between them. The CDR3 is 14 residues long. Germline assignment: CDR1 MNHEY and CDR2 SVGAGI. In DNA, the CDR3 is TGTGCCAGCAGTTACGCCACTAGCCCCAATGAGCAGTTCTTC. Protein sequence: CASSYATSPNEQFF.

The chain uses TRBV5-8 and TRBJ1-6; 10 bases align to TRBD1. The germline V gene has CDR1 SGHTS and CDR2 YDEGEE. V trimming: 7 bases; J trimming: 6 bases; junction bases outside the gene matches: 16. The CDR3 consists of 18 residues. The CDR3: CASGRVPNRDRGNSPLHF. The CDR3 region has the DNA TGTGCCAGCGGTCGAGTCCCAAACCGGGACAGGGGTAATTCACCCCTCCACTTT.

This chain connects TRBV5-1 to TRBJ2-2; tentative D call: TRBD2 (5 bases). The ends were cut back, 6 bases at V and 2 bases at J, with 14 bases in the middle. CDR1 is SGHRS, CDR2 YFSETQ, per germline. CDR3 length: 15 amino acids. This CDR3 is CASKALGGNTGELFF. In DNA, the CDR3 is TGCGCCAGCAAGGCTCTAGGAGGAAACACCGGGGAGCTGTTTTTT.

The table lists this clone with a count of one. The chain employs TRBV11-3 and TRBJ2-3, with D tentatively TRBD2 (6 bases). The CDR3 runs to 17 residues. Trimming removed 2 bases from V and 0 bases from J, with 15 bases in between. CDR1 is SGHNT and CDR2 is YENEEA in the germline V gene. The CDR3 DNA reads TGTGCCAGCAGCTTACAGCGGGCCAGGACAAGCACAGATACGCAGTATTTT. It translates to CASSLQRARTSTDTQYF.

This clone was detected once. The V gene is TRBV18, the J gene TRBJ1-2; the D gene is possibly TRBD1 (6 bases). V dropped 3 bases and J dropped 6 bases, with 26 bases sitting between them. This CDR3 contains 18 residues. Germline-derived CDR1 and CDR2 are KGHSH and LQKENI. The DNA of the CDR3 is TGTGCCAGCTCACCCCTACAACAGGGACAAGGAGGTCGGGATGGCTACACCTTC. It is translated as CASSPLQQGQGGRDGYTF.

CDR3 nucleotides: TGCGCCAGCAAACAGGGCAGTACGAGAGGGGATACGCAGTATTTT. Amino acid sequence: CASKQGSTRGDTQYF. V gene TRBV10-2 combines with J gene TRBJ2-3; tentatively, D is TRBD1 (6 bases). Trimming removed 7 bases from V and 6 bases from J, with 20 bases in between. Per the germline V gene, CDR1 is WSHSY and CDR2 is SAAADI. CDR3 length: 15 residues.

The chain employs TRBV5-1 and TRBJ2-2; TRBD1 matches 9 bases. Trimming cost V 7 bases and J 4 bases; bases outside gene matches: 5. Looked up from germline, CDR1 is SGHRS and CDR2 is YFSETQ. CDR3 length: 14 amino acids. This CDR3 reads CASGQGRITGELFF. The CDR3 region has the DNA TGCGCCAGCGGACAGGGGAGGATCACCGGGGAGCTGTTTTTT.

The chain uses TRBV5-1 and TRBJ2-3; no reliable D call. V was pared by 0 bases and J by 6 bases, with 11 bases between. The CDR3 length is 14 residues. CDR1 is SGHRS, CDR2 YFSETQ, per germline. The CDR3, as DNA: TGCGCCAGCAGCTTGGTCGCACCACCGGATACGCAGTATTTT. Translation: CASSLVAPPDTQYF.

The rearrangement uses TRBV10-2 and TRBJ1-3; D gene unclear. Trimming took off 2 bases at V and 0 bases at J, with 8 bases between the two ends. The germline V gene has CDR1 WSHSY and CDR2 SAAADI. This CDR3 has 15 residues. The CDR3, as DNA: TGCGCCAGCAGTGAGGGACGGATCTCTGGAAACACCATATATTTT. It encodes CASSEGRISGNTIYF.

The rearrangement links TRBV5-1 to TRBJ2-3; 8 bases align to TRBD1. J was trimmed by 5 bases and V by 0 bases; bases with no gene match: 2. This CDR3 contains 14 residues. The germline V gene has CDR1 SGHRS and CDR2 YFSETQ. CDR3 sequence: CASSLGTGQDTQYF. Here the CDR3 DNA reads TGCGCCAGCAGCTTGGGGACAGGGCAAGATACGCAGTATTTT.

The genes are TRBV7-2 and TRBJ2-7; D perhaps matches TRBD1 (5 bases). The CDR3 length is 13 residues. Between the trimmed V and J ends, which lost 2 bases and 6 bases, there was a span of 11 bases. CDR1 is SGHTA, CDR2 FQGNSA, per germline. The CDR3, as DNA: TGTGCCAGCAGCTTATCAGGGAAGGGCGAGCAGTACTTC. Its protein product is CASSLSGKGEQYF.

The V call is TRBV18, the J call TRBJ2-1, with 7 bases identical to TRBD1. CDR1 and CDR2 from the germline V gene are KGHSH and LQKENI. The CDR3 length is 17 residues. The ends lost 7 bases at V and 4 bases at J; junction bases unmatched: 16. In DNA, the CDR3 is TGTGCCAGCTTTATGGGGACAGCCGATGTTGGGTACAATGAGCAGTTCTTC. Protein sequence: CASFMGTADVGYNEQFF.

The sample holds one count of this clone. CDR3 sequence (DNA): TGTGCCAGCAGTTACACAGGGGATGGCAATCAGCCCCAGCATTTT. This translates into CASSYTGDGNQPQHF. V is TRBV6-6 and J is TRBJ1-5, with 7 bases lining up with TRBD1. The CDR3 runs 15 residues. With 2 bases clipped from V and 2 bases from J, the junction kept 3 bases outside the gene matches. CDR1 and CDR2 (germline): MNHNY, SVGAGI (reference sequence).

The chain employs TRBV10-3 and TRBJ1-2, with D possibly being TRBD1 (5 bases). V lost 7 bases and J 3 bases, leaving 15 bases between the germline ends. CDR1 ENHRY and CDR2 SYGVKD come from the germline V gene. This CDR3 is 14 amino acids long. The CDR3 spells CAIMGGTRHYGYTF. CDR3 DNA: TGTGCCATCATGGGAGGGACCAGGCACTATGGCTACACCTTC.

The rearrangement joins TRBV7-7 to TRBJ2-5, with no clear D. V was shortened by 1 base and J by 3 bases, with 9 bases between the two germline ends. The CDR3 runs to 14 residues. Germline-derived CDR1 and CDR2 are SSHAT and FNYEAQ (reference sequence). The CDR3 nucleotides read TGTGCCAGCAGCTTAGTGAGCCCCGAAGAGACCCAGTACTTC. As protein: CASSLVSPEETQYF.

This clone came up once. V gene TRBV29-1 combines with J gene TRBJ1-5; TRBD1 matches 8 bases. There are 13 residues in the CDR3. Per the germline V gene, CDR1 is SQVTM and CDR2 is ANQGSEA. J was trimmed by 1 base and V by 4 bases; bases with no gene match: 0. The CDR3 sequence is CSVAGGSNQPQHF. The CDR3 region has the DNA TGCAGCGTTGCAGGGGGCAGCAATCAGCCCCAGCATTTT.

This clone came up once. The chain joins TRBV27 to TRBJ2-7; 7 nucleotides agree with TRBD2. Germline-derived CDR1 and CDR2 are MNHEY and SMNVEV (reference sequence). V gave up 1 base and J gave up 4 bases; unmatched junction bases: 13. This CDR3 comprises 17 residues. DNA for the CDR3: TGTGCCAGCAGTTTATTCGTACGGGGGGTCGAGGATTACGAGCAGTACTTC. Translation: CASSLFVRGVEDYEQYF.

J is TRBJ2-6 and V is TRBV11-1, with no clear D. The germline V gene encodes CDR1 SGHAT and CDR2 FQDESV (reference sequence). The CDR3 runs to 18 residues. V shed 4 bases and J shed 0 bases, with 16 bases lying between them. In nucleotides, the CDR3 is TGTGCCAGCAGCTCTGGGGTCAGAGTGAGCTCTGGGGCCAACGTCCTGACTTTC. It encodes CASSSGVRVSSGANVLTF.

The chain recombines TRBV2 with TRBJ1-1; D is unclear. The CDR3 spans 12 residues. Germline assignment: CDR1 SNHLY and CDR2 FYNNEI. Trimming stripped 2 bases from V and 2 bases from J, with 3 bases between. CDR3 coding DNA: TGTGCCAGCAGTGAATACAACACTGAAGCTTTCTTT. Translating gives CASSEYNTEAFF.

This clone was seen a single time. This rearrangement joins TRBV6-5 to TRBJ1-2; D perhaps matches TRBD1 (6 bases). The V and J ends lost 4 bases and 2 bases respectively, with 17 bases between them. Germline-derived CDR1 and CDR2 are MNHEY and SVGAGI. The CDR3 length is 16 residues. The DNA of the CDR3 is TGTGCCAGCAGTTCGGGGCAGGGGATTCAAAACTATGGCTACACCTTC. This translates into CASSSGQGIQNYGYTF.

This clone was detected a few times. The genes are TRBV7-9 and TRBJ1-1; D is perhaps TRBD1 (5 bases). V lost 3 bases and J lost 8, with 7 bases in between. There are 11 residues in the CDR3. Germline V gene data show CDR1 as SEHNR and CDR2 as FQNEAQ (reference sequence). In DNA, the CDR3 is TGTGCCAGCAGCTTTACAGGAGAAGCTTTCTTT. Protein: CASSFTGEAFF.